This T cell receptor (beta chain) was captured in a study of beta chain features in type 1 diabetes (dated by TCRdb to 2016 to 2019). About the study as a whole: Mean age, gender distribution, total cell number and subset yield were not different between patients and healthy donors. Naive and central memory subsets were obtained from all 30 or so donors, but regulatory and stem cell-like memory subsets were isolated from only 8 patients and about 8 healthy donors. A total of 100 million to 110 million sorted cells were examined across all samples, and a strong correlation was observed between cell number per subset and RNA yield. The study compared TCRB repertoires of sorted circulating CD4+ T cell subsets between recently diagnosed type 1 diabetes patients and matched healthy donors.

CDR1 SNHLY and CDR2 FYNNEI were looked up in the germline V gene. Its CDR3 holds 16 amino acids, cysteine through phenylalanine. CDR3 DNA only is kept here, 48 bases in frame from base 1. The germline V and J ends show losses of 5 bases and 2 bases respectively, and no gene match explains 10 bases of the junction. Each donor gave one peripheral blood draw, averaging approximately 0.12 L, which was collected into heparinised tubes. Naive, central memory, regulatory and stem cell-like memory CD4+ T cells were sorted on a BD FACSAria II using a panel including CD45RO, CCR7, CD25, CD127, CD95 and CD27. Purity was above 95% for every sorted population. Right away, PBMCs were isolated by Lymphoprep density gradient centrifugation and were stained directly, with no culture step. To minimize batch effects, samples were stained and sorted in pairs, one healthy donor with one patient per experiment. All of the isolated RNA was reverse transcribed with the High Capacity cDNA Reverse Transcription Kit, so expressed TCRB transcripts were sequenced. Deep immunoSEQ sequencing was applied to naive, central memory and regulatory T cell samples, giving an average of roughly 3.6 million total reads per sample. After sorted cells were lysed in RLT buffer, RNA was extracted with DNase-treated RNeasy Micro or Mini kits, with the choice depending on cell number. Each cell subset was processed on its own to prevent cross-contamination, while patient and healthy donor samples were processed together. The immunoSEQ multiplex PCR was used to amplify TCRB sequences from cDNA, yielding 87-bp fragments that span the CDR3 region. Amplicons were sequenced on the Illumina HiSeq platform. The source study handled its data this way. Synthetic template baselines were used to correct PCR bias computationally, reads within Hamming distance 2 were collapsed together, and singletons that could not be merged were discarded. Reads were aligned against IMGT to assign V, D and J genes, CDR3 length and insertions or deletions at six rearrangement sites. Within each subset, clonotype counts were normalized to sorted cell number, and only after that were true diversity and Gini coefficients computed with the tcR R package. The overlap coefficient, calculated on TCRB nucleotide sequences, was used to quantify repertoire sharing. In its TCRdb copy, this immuneACCESS table keeps in-frame sequences only and misses some clones. Where compared with another copy, unresolved V genes explain less than half of these, and the others have no known cause. That table is the source of V, J and clone size, and D and trimming were worked out from the DNA. In this sample the table shows 300,000 to 400,000 clones, 7% to 10% of which occur a single time. The ten top clones hold more than 0.8% of the sample.

The full study reports these points: In all four CD4+ subsets, TCRB CDR3 length was moderately but significantly shorter in type 1 diabetes patients. HLA sub-analyses involved small numbers of individuals, so any influence of HLA type on TCRB rearrangement remained unresolved. Patients with type 1 diabetes made fewer insertions and deleted more nucleotides at VDJ recombination sites, implying thymic rearrangement abnormalities. Naive, central memory and regulatory TCRB repertoires appeared to be more alike among patients than among healthy donors. Sequencing cDNA rather than genomic DNA could over-represent highly expressing activated cells, although activation and CD3 levels did not differ between groups. Shorter templates might be favored by PCR, yet because patient and control samples were amplified and corrected together, any such skew would affect both groups equally.

In this sample, this clone turned up a few times. Its cognate antigen has yet to be identified. No quality values exist for individual bases; no much larger clone is one base distant. Sequencing was carried out using central memory CD4+ T cells from blood. The TCR comes from a man younger than 45 with type 1 diabetes. This receptor chain uses TRBV2 and TRBJ2-3, with 7 bases in between that match TRBD2. The DNA reads TGTGCCAGCAGTAGAACAGGAGCGGGGATCACAGATACGCAGTATTTT. Translation gives CASSRTGAGITDTQYF.